This record concerns one T cell receptor (beta chain) sequence. Its antigen is not identified. This record comes from a study of OX40 agonist ivuxolimab in advanced cancers. The wider study: The patients received ivuxolimab by intravenous route every 2 weeks at 0.01 to 10 mg/kg. Patients with hepatocellular carcinoma, melanoma, renal cell or head and neck cancer made up the dose-escalation patients. Eligibility rules accepted prior anti-PD-1, anti-PD-L1 or anti-CTLA-4 therapy, and 35% to 45% had some.

Study observations and caveats: Near-lowest levels of clonal expansion characterized partial responders at 0.1-3.0 mg/kg.

Germline assignment: CDR1 SGDLS and CDR2 YYNGEE. Unmatched junction bases numbered 3, after V lost 0 bases and J lost 8 bases. This CDR3 is built from 15 residues. The protocol was immunoSEQ multiplex PCR, while the TCRdb copy is restricted to in-frame clones and leaves out a portion. The sample carries tens of thousands of clones, about 92% recorded once. This receptor was identified in an adult with an advanced solid tumor such as melanoma, head and neck, liver or kidney cancer. The chain recombines TRBV9 with TRBJ1-6, with 9 bases matching TRBD1. The sample here was CD4+ or CD8+ T cells sorted from blood, taken in a trial of the OX40 agonist ivuxolimab. The CDR3 sequence: CASSVGGQGYSPLHF. CDR3 DNA: TGTGCCAGCAGCGTAGGTGGACAGGGGTATTCACCCCTCCACTTT.